The 9 T cell receptor beta chains presented below share a single source sample, sequenced in a study of shared clonotypes between healthy human individuals (dated by TCRdb to about 2020). CD8 naive samples consisted of CD45RO-negative cells that were positively selected for CCR7, yielding a CD45RA+CCR7+ population without TemRA cells. The method was the immunoSEQ multiplex PCR assay. Sourced from immuneACCESS, this table was stored by TCRdb with only in-frame sequences that have V and J called. A share of the clones is absent; for the studies checked, an unresolved V gene accounts for under half, and the remainder has no known explanation. The sample contains nearly 2 million clones, approximately 94% of them found a single time. Of the sample, more than 0.9% is held by the ten largest clones. The specimen was naive CD8+ T cells sorted from blood. The cell subset or site tag for this specimen amounts to: CD45RA+CCR7+. The receptor set was obtained from a man in his late teens or twenties in good health.

J is TRBJ2-3 and V is TRBV29-1; TRBD2 agrees at 16 bases. The length of the CDR3 is 17 residues. Germline-derived CDR1 and CDR2 are SQVTM and ANQGSEA. V lost 5 bases to trimming and J lost 6 bases; unmatched junction nucleotides: 11. The CDR3 sequence: CSVPPGTSGRAGDTQYF. The CDR3 DNA sequence: TGCAGCGTTCCCCCCGGGACTAGCGGGAGGGCCGGTGATACGCAGTATTTT.

The chain links TRBV7-9 to TRBJ2-4; D possibly corresponds to TRBD2 (6 bases). The CDR3 extends over 16 amino acids. CDR1 is SEHNR and CDR2 is FQNEAQ in the germline V gene (reference sequence). V was cut by 6 bases and J by 15 bases, with 30 bases left in between. CDR3 nucleotide sequence: TGTGCCAGCAGTTCATCACCCGAGACCAGGGAGGTCCAGGCGTACTTC. Residues: CASSSSPETREVQAYF.

V is TRBV4-3 and J is TRBJ2-3; D may be TRBD2 (7 bases). Germline loops: CDR1 LGHNA, CDR2 YSLEER. The CDR3 covers 19 residues. V lost 4 bases and J 2 bases, leaving 25 bases between the germline ends. CDR3 nucleotide sequence: TGCGCCAGCAGCCTTACAACCCGAGGGGGGGAGCGTTACACAGATACGCAGTATTTT. Protein: CASSLTTRGGERYTDTQYF.

The chain has TRBV27 and TRBJ1-4, with 11 bases identical to TRBD1. The CDR3 is 17 residues long. Germline CDR1 is MNHEY and CDR2 is SMNVEV (reference sequence). V trimming: 3 bases; J trimming: 6 bases; junction bases outside the gene matches: 9. CDR3 sequence (DNA): TGTGCCAGCAGTTTTACTCCACCGGACAGGGGGCATGAAAAACTGTTTTTT. Protein: CASSFTPPDRGHEKLFF.

In its sample, this clone was seen once. The gene calls are TRBV5-1 and TRBJ2-3; 13 bases fit TRBD2. Germline assignment: CDR1 SGHRS and CDR2 YFSETQ. The CDR3 runs to 15 residues. V lost 0 bases to trimming and J lost 5 bases; unmatched junction nucleotides: 0. The DNA of the CDR3 is TGCGCCAGCAGCTTGGGACTAGCGGGGGGAGATACGCAGTATTTT. Its protein product is CASSLGLAGGDTQYF.

This chain's CDR3 is CASSLGTGGTYEQYF. CDR3 DNA sequence: TGTGCCAGCAGCTTAGGGACAGGGGGAACCTACGAGCAGTACTTC. The chain combines TRBV7-2 with TRBJ2-7; 10 bases match TRBD1. Trimming took 1 base from V and 2 from J; bases not matched to a gene: 2. The CDR3 is made up of 15 amino acids. The germline V gene encodes CDR1 SGHTA and CDR2 FQGNSA.

The rearrangement uses TRBV9 and TRBJ2-7, with unresolved D. Germline loops: CDR1 SGDLS, CDR2 YYNGEE. The V gene lost 0 bases and the J gene lost 4 bases, with 14 bases spanning the gap. The CDR3 sequence is 15 residues long. The CDR3 region is CASSVESRVGYEQYF. DNA of the CDR3: TGTGCCAGCAGCGTAGAGTCCCGGGTTGGTTACGAGCAGTACTTC.

Notes on this clone: This same CDR3 is encoded by further DNA sequences in the sample. The rearrangement links TRBV7-9 to TRBJ2-5; 7 bases map to TRBD2. CDR1 and CDR2 from the germline V gene are SEHNR and FQNEAQ (reference sequence). The V and J ends lost 0 bases and 4 bases, in that order; junction bases with no gene match: 2. This CDR3 is 14 amino acids long. CDR3 in amino acids: CASSLAGGRETQYF. CDR3 DNA: TGTGCCAGCAGCTTAGCGGGAGGGAGAGAGACCCAGTACTTC.

Concerning this clone: Mismatch with germline at one junction end may stem from a read error. The same CDR3 also results from other DNA sequences found in this sample. The chain links TRBV4-1 to TRBJ2-3; D tentatively fits TRBD1 or TRBD2 (6 bases each). The CDR3 has 14 residues. Germline V gene lookup returns CDR1 MGHRA and CDR2 YSYEKL. CDR3 in amino acids: CASSQEGGTDTQYF. In DNA form, the CDR3 reads TGCGCCAGCAGTCAAGAAGGGGGGACAGATACGCAGTATTTT.